This T cell receptor beta chain comes out of a study of blood T cell repertoires in COVID-19. The wider study: Whether acute or convalescent, the COVID-19 samples came from the United States, Italy and Spain. Sources were T cells, B-cell-depleted T cells, or PBMCs; the material itself was cDNA or gDNA.

This CDR3 spans 15 amino acids. Germline CDR1 reads SQVTM; CDR2 reads ANQGSEA. V was cut by 4 bases and J by 7 bases, with 22 bases left in between. Authors' methods: Reference gene primers were amplified, and this amplification served to estimate nucleated cell counts. Repertoires were generated with immunoSEQ multiplex PCR, while TCRdb's copy carries only in-frame clones and drops some. V, J and clone size are those of that table, while D and trimming were read from the DNA. The profile shows 220,000 or so clones, 80% to 85% of them singletons. Seattle patients were enrolled during active infection and followed longitudinally.

The sequenced sample consisted of peripheral blood. This receptor was obtained from a woman of 80 years or more with COVID-19, enrolled during active disease. This chain uses TRBV29-1 with TRBJ1-1; weak D call: TRBD1 (6 bases). The CDR3, as DNA: TGCAGCGTTGGGAAAAAGGGGGACCTTGGGAATGAAGCTTTCTTT. This sequence encodes CSVGKKGDLGNEAFF. Using reference TRBV29-1 and TRBJ1-1 for the parts outside the CDR3, the full variable domain is SAVISQKPSRDICQRGTSLTIQCQVDSQVTMMFWYRQQPGQSLTLIATANQGSEATYESGFVIDKFPISRPNLTFSTLTVSNMSPEDSSIYLCSVGKKGDLGNEAFFGQGTRLTVV.